This is a list of T cell receptor beta chains from one sample in a study of immune evolution from preneoplasia to lung adenocarcinoma. Profiling relied on immunoSEQ multiplex PCR, and the TCRdb table lists in-frame clones only, not all of them. The sample has under 9,000 clones, roughly 83% seen once; the top ten hold 7.5% to 9.5%. The sample taken for sequencing was FFPE minimally invasive lung adenocarcinoma tissue. The receptors here all came from a person aged 65 to 79 with lung adenocarcinoma. Both conserved end residues are part of each CDR3. Clone size is not always given. Where it is, it says once, few, many or a class for expanded clones.

V gene: TRBV29-1; J gene: TRBJ2-3; clone size: NA; CDR3 protein: CSVETSGRSTDTQYF
V gene: TRBV28; J gene: TRBJ1-2; clone size: NA; CDR3 protein: CASSSGIRGGYTF
V gene: TRBV9; J gene: TRBJ2-5; clone size: once; CDR3 protein: CASSVAGPGETQYF
V gene: TRBV15; J gene: TRBJ1-5; clone size: NA; CDR3 protein: CATSRDRTVGQPQHF
V gene: TRBV2; J gene: TRBJ1-2; clone size: NA; CDR3 protein: CASRAVVPGTGAYGYTF
V gene: TRBV2; J gene: TRBJ2-2; clone size: NA; CDR3 protein: CASSPGRNTGELFF
V gene: TRBV6-1; J gene: TRBJ2-7; clone size: NA; CDR3 protein: CASSGGTGAYEQYF
V gene: TRBV7-9; J gene: TRBJ1-1; clone size: NA; CDR3 protein: CASSLAGTGAGTEAFF
V gene: TRBV7-9; J gene: TRBJ2-5; clone size: once; CDR3 protein: CASSQQAGWGETQYF
V gene: TRBV27; J gene: TRBJ2-7; clone size: NA; CDR3 protein: CASSLSASSYEQYF
V gene: TRBV9; J gene: TRBJ2-3; clone size: once; CDR3 protein: CASSASPPGSGRADTQYF
V gene: TRBV9; J gene: TRBJ1-2; clone size: medium-sized; CDR3 protein: CASSVEVLDYGYTF
V gene: TRBV5-1; J gene: TRBJ1-1; clone size: NA; CDR3 protein: CASSLNRNTEAFF
V gene: TRBV6-5; J gene: TRBJ1-1; clone size: NA; CDR3 protein: CASSLRPRTEAFF
V gene: TRBV19; J gene: TRBJ2-1; clone size: once; CDR3 protein: CASSSRQGYEQFF
V gene: TRBV1; J gene: TRBJ2-7; clone size: NA; CDR3 protein: CTSSQKGVSPSYEQYF
V gene: TRBV6-5; J gene: TRBJ2-7; clone size: NA; CDR3 protein: CASSYSQGERYEQYF